This TCR beta chain was documented in a study of shared clonotypes between healthy human individuals. Background on the study: Three plates each covered CD4 naive and memory; CD8 naive two, CD8 memory one. Study-wide findings and caveats: When naive CD4 clonotypes were compared across a few donors, 4% to 6.5% were shared.

Naive CD8 cells comprised CD45RO-negative, CCR7-positively selected cells, excluding terminally differentiated effector memory CD45RA+ cells. Genomic DNA of every subset was divided equally among multiple immunoSEQ plates. Repertoires were generated with immunoSEQ multiplex PCR, while TCRdb's copy carries only in-frame clones and drops some. The sample yields millions of clones, about 95% seen once. In regard to this clone: Its specificity is not known.

The CDR3 spans 13 residues. Trimming pared 4 bases from V and 7 bases from J, leaving 10 bases between. Germline lookup yields CDR1 SGHVS and CDR2 FNYEAQ. Specimen: naive CD8+ T cells sorted from blood. The V call is TRBV7-6, the J call TRBJ2-2; D is undetermined. The receptor was derived from a man between 18 and 29 years old in good health. The CDR3 coding sequence is TGTGCCAGCAGCTACTCCCGCGGCGGGGAGCTGTTTTTT. Encoded protein: CASSYSRGGELFF.